This T cell receptor (beta chain) stems from a study of CD8 T cells in ankylosing spondylitis. General study findings and limits: Some motif variants had been reported before (in reactive arthritis synovial fluid and blood). Matched synovial fluid from ankylosing spondylitis patients was reported to be enriched for disease-linked clones. Peripheral blood held disease-linked clones only at relatively low frequency, and these were CD8+. A motif of roughly 8 highly homologous TCR beta variants was seen as apparently characteristic of ankylosing spondylitis blood.

The TCR beta libraries were generated through quantitative 5'-RACE incorporating molecular barcodes. A single record per CDR3 protein comes from TCRdb applying MiXCR to the 5' RACE reads. The sample gives 200,000 to 250,000 distinct CDR3 sequences, about 17% of which show up once; 42% is in the top ten. This CDR3 has 16 residues. The germline CDR1 and CDR2 sequences are SGHVS and FNYEAQ. The germline V and J ends were trimmed by 5 bases and 2 bases, with 16 bases remaining between them. Notes on this clonotype: The antigen remains undetermined.

Source material: blood, either unsorted or a sorted T cell fraction (not recorded which). This sequence originates from a male donor with ankylosing spondylitis. The V call is TRBV7-6, the J call TRBJ2-1, with D perhaps matching TRBD1 (6 bases). The CDR3: CASSPSATGTYNEQFF. The CDR3 DNA is TGTGCCAGCAGCCCCTCAGCGACAGGCACCTACAATGAGCAGTTCTTC.